Shown below are 10 T cell receptor beta chains from a single sample sequenced in a study of cytomegalovirus exposure and HLA in healthy donors. 13 Jbeta primers and 60 Vbeta primers were used for the PCR. Here immunoSEQ multiplex PCR was the method, and the copy in TCRdb shows in-frame clones only, minus some. The data show some 120,000 clones, around 75% seen once. Sequences were obtained from PBMCs. The receptors come from a young woman in good health and CMV-seronegative.

This sequence joins TRBV6-1 and TRBJ1-1; D gene unclear. CDR1 is MNHNS and CDR2 is SASEGT in the germline V gene. V lost 6 bases and J 6 bases, leaving 17 bases between the germline ends. The CDR3 consists of 14 residues. CDR3 bases: TGTGCCAGCAGGTTTTGGCTCGAGGGAGCTGAAGCTTTCTTT. Amino acid sequence: CASRFWLEGAEAFF.

The chain employs TRBV7-9 and TRBJ1-4, with TRBD1 as a possible D gene (5 bases). The CDR3 is made up of 14 amino acids. Trimming took off 1 base at V and 4 bases at J, with 7 bases between the two ends. Per germline, CDR1 SEHNR and CDR2 FQNEAQ (reference sequence). CDR3 protein: CASSLGGSNEKLFF. As DNA, the CDR3 is TGTGCCAGCAGCTTAGGGGGCAGTAATGAAAAACTGTTTTTT.

The rearrangement uses TRBV2 and TRBJ1-1; D possibly corresponds to TRBD1 (6 bases). The germline CDR1 and CDR2 sequences are SNHLY and FYNNEI. There are 14 residues in the CDR3. V gave up 7 bases and J gave up 1 base, with 13 bases separating them. This CDR3 is CASIDRLGNTEAFF. DNA for the CDR3: TGTGCCAGCATTGACAGGCTCGGGAACACTGAAGCTTTCTTT.

The genes are TRBV5-1 and TRBJ1-1; D is unclear. V lost 2 bases to trimming and J lost 7 bases, with 15 bases between them. The CDR3 loop spans 14 amino acids. Germline CDR1 reads SGHRS; CDR2 reads YFSETQ. CDR3 loop: CASSLRVNINEAFF. The CDR3 DNA reads TGCGCCAGCAGCTTACGGGTTAACATTAATGAAGCTTTCTTT.

The V gene is TRBV27, the J gene TRBJ2-5, with D perhaps TRBD2 (5 bases). The CDR3 is 15 amino acids. V dropped 5 bases and J dropped 3 bases, with 16 bases sitting between them. Germline V CDR1 and CDR2: MNHEY, SMNVEV (reference sequence). CDR3 protein: CASSPLLGSEETQYF. The DNA for the CDR3 is TGTGCCAGCAGTCCTCTATTGGGGAGCGAAGAGACCCAGTACTTC.

The chain recombines TRBV6-1 with TRBJ1-1; D is perhaps TRBD1 (5 bases). V gave up 3 bases and J gave up 1 base, with 21 bases separating them. CDR1 and CDR2 from the germline V gene are MNHNS and SASEGT. The CDR3 runs 18 residues. Written as DNA, the CDR3 is TGTGCCAGCAGTGACCCGCGAGCATCAGGGTCCTGGAACACTGAAGCTTTCTTT. Translated, it gives CASSDPRASGSWNTEAFF.

The chain recombines TRBV15 with TRBJ1-3, with D maybe TRBD1 (5 bases). The CDR3 contains 15 residues. Looked up from germline, CDR1 is LNHNV and CDR2 is YYDKDF (reference sequence). Trimming left V 2 bases short and J 4 bases short, with 12 bases between. DNA for the CDR3: TGTGCCACCAGCAGATCAGGGTATCTCGGAAACACCATATATTTT. This codes for CATSRSGYLGNTIYF.

The rearrangement joins TRBV9 to TRBJ1-2; 9 bases are shared with TRBD1. Germline V gives CDR1 SGDLS, CDR2 YYNGEE. V was pared by 2 bases and J by 3 bases, with 8 bases of the junction left unmatched. CDR3 length equals 16 residues. This CDR3 is CASSVADRGTYYGYTF. DNA of the CDR3: TGTGCCAGCAGCGTCGCGGACAGGGGCACTTACTATGGCTACACCTTC.

The chain has TRBV28 and TRBJ1-2; possible D gene TRBD1, 5 bases. The CDR3 extends over 13 amino acids. Per germline, CDR1 MDHEN and CDR2 SYDVKM. V dropped 5 bases and J dropped 5 bases, with 12 bases sitting between them. CDR3 nucleotide sequence: TGTGCCAGCAGTAACCCGACAGTTTATGGCTACACCTTC. As protein: CASSNPTVYGYTF.

This chain connects TRBV28 to TRBJ2-5; no clear D gene. Trimming removed 4 bases at V and 2 bases at J, with 2 bases between. The CDR3 contains 11 residues. Germline CDR1 is MDHEN and CDR2 is SYDVKM. CDR3 coding DNA: TGTGCCAGCAGTTCTCAAGAGACCCAGTACTTC. This sequence encodes CASSSQETQYF.